This T cell receptor (beta chain) was recovered during a study of cytomegalovirus exposure and HLA in healthy donors. Regarding the study as a whole: A cluster of highly shared sequence variants was likely a sequencing artifact.

Note on this clone: Its antigen is unidentified.

PCR employed 60 Vbeta and 13 Jbeta primers. Libraries were prepared by immunoSEQ multiplex PCR; TCRdb keeps only in-frame clonotypes and omits some of them. The sample lists roughly 120,000 clones; 75% to 90% were seen once. The CDR3 runs 13 residues. V was cut by 5 bases and J by 11 bases, with 13 bases left in between. Germline V lookup: CDR1 MNHEY, CDR2 SVGAGI. The receptor comes from a female donor in good health and CMV-seropositive. The sequencing input was PBMCs. V gene TRBV6-5 combines with J gene TRBJ1-6; a weak D match, TRBD1 (6 bases). Here the CDR3 DNA reads TGTGCCAGCAGTCCGGGGGGGGCGACACCCCTCCACTTT. This gives the protein CASSPGGATPLHF.